A single sample is the source of the 7 T cell receptor beta chains below, sequenced in a study of identical twins. TCRdb reanalysed the 5' RACE reads using MiXCR and keeps one entry per CDR3 protein. The sample records about 450,000 distinct CDR3 sequences, approximately 17% being singletons. Sequenced sample: naive T cells sorted from blood. The receptors come from a man aged 50 or older in good health.

This clonotype was counted ten times or more. The rearrangement links TRBV11-2 to TRBJ1-1; TRBD1 might be the D (6 bases). CDR1 SGHAT and CDR2 FQNNGV come from the germline V gene. There are 12 residues in the CDR3. Trimming took 6 bases from V and 1 from J, leaving 6 bases between them. Here the CDR3 reads CASRDRNTEAFF. CDR3 bases: TGTGCCAGCAGGGACAGGAACACTGAAGCTTTCTTT. The full variable domain, completed using reference TRBV11-2 and TRBJ1-1, is EAGVAQSPRYKIIEKRQSVAFWCNPISGHATLYWYQQILGQGPKLLIQFQNNGVVDDSQLPKDRFSAERLKGVDSTLKIQPAKLEDSAVYLCASRDRNTEAFFGQGTRLTVV.

The chain employs TRBV6-1 and TRBJ2-5; 12 bases map to TRBD2. The junction had 4 bases not matched to a gene; V was cut back by 5 bases and J by 3 bases. Germline V CDR1 and CDR2: MNHNS, SASEGT. The CDR3 totals 15 residues. The CDR3 reads CASSPGLAGKETQYF. The CDR3 coding sequence is TGTGCCAGCAGTCCCGGACTAGCGGGGAAAGAGACCCAGTACTTC.

V and J are TRBV5-1 and TRBJ2-1, with TRBD2 identical over 7 bases. Germline CDR1 SGHRS, CDR2 YFSETQ. V dropped 4 bases and J dropped 2; count of bases not matched to a gene: 9. The CDR3 is made up of 16 amino acids. CDR3 DNA sequence: TGCGCCAGCAGCACCCCTAGCGGAAAAGCCTACAATGAGCAGTTCTTC. It encodes CASSTPSGKAYNEQFF.

The genes are TRBV5-5 and TRBJ2-2; possibly TRBD1 for D (6 bases). CDR1 is SGHKS, CDR2 YYEKEE, per germline (reference sequence). The CDR3 covers 15 residues. The V and J ends lost 4 bases and 3 bases respectively, with 13 bases between them. The CDR3 reads CASSQQGYDTGELFF. The CDR3 DNA sequence: TGTGCCAGCAGCCAACAGGGTTACGACACCGGGGAGCTGTTTTTT. The full variable domain, in which reference TRBV5-5 and TRBJ2-2 provide the parts outside the CDR3, is DAGVTQSPTHLIKTRGQQVTLRCSPISGHKSVSWYQQVLGQGPQFIFQYYEKEERGRGNFPDRFSARQFPNYSSELNVNALLLGDSALYLCASSQQGYDTGELFFGEGSRLTVL.

The V call is TRBV29-1, the J call TRBJ2-1, with a tentative D call TRBD2 (6 bases). The germline V and J ends were trimmed by 5 bases and 4 bases, with 21 bases remaining between them. CDR3 length: 16 amino acids. Germline assignment: CDR1 SQVTM and CDR2 ANQGSEA. DNA of the CDR3: TGCAGCGTTTTAGCCATGAATAGTGGGAGGTACAATGAGCAGTTCTTC. This gives the protein CSVLAMNSGRYNEQFF.

The rearrangement links TRBV4-3 to TRBJ1-4; D gene ambiguous. V was shortened by 4 bases and J by 3 bases, with 12 bases between the two germline ends. This CDR3 is 15 amino acids long. Germline V gene lookup returns CDR1 LGHNA and CDR2 YSLEER. CDR3 sequence reads: CASSPSRSPNEKLFF. The CDR3 coding sequence is TGCGCCAGCAGCCCTAGTCGTTCACCTAATGAAAAACTGTTTTTT.

The J gene is TRBJ2-6, the V gene TRBV12-3 or TRBV12-4; 10 bases agree with TRBD1. This CDR3 contains 16 residues. The ends lost 3 bases at V and 3 bases at J; junction bases unmatched: 2. In DNA, the CDR3 is TGTGCCAGCAGTTTGAGGGACAGGGGTGGGGCCAACGTCCTGACTTTC. This gives the protein CASSLRDRGGANVLTF.